These 31 T cell receptor beta chains were sequenced from one sample in a study of blood T cell repertoires in COVID-19. TCRdb's table, derived via immunoSEQ multiplex PCR, lists solely in-frame clones and lacks some. Found here are fewer than 250,000 clones, roughly nine tenths of them singletons; the top ten hold 0.95% to 1.3%. The source material was peripheral blood. The receptors shown here come from a man aged 25-40 years with acute or convalescent COVID-19.

This chain uses TRBV6-5 with TRBJ1-2; the D gene is possibly TRBD1 (6 bases). V lost 0 bases, J lost 7 bases, and 12 bases lay in between. This CDR3 contains 14 residues. CDR1 is MNHEY, CDR2 SVGAGI, per germline. The CDR3 nucleotides are TGTGCCAGCAGTTACTCAGGACAGCGCGGTGGCTACACCTTC. Translated: CASSYSGQRGGYTF.

This clone turned up a few times. The V call is TRBV12-5, the J call TRBJ2-7, with D hard to call. Germline CDR1 is LGHNT and CDR2 is FRNRAP. The CDR3 runs 11 residues. Trimming cost V 5 bases and J 3 bases, with 5 bases left between them. In nucleotides, the CDR3 is TGTGCTAGTGGTGTGAGCTACGAGCAGTACTTC. Its protein product is CASGVSYEQYF.

This rearrangement joins TRBV28 to TRBJ1-2; D is possibly TRBD1 (5 bases). V was cut by 10 bases and J by 0 bases, with 15 bases left in between. The CDR3 has 14 residues. From germline, CDR1 is MDHEN and CDR2 SYDVKM. As DNA, the CDR3 is TGTGCCACTTGGACACCCCCCACTAACTATGGCTACACCTTC. Translating it yields CATWTPPTNYGYTF.

The rearrangement uses TRBV30 and TRBJ2-7; no firm D call. The ends were cut back, 0 bases at V and 5 bases at J, with 5 bases in the middle. The CDR3 extends over 11 amino acids. The V gene's germline CDR1 is GTSNPN and CDR2 SVGIG (reference sequence). The CDR3 protein is CAWSVIHEQYF. The CDR3 DNA follows: TGTGCCTGGAGTGTTATCCACGAGCAGTACTTC.

V gene TRBV4-1 combines with J gene TRBJ1-3, with 7 nucleotides matching TRBD1. CDR1 and CDR2 from the germline V gene are MGHRA and YSYEKL. V trimming: 0 bases; J trimming: 2 bases; junction bases outside the gene matches: 4. The CDR3 has 16 residues. CDR3 sequence reads: CASSQDMQGAGNTIYF. CDR3 DNA: TGCGCCAGCAGCCAAGATATGCAGGGGGCTGGAAACACCATATATTTT.

This clone has more than one count but fewer than ten. The chain employs TRBV6-5 and TRBJ1-6; weak D call: TRBD1 (5 bases). V was pared by 5 bases and J by 16 bases, with 15 bases between. The CDR3 loop spans 12 amino acids. Per the germline V gene, CDR1 is MNHEY and CDR2 is SVGAGI. The CDR3 spells CASSPSAGPLHF. The CDR3 region has the DNA TGTGCCAGCAGTCCGTCGGCGGGACCACTCCACTTT.

This sequence joins TRBV7-9 and TRBJ2-2; TRBD1 aligns across 12 bases. Germline V gene data show CDR1 as SEHNR and CDR2 as FQNEAQ (reference sequence). V was pared by 4 bases and J by 5 bases, with 8 bases of the junction left unmatched. This CDR3 has 17 amino acids. The CDR3 loop is CASSSGTGGGRTGELFF. The CDR3 nucleotides read TGTGCCAGCAGCTCCGGGACAGGGGGCGGAAGGACCGGGGAGCTGTTTTTT.

This clone showed up just a few times. The chain couples TRBV6-5 to TRBJ1-6, with a possible D match to TRBD1 (6 bases). CDR1 MNHEY and CDR2 SVGAGI come from the germline V gene. The CDR3 is 16 amino acids. Trimming removed 2 bases from V and 7 bases from J, with 15 bases in between. CDR3 nucleotide sequence: TGTGCCAGCAGTTACAATACACTGGGGACAAATTCACCCCTCCACTTT. This translates into CASSYNTLGTNSPLHF.

The chain employs TRBV28 and TRBJ2-7; perhaps TRBD2 as D (7 bases). Looked up from germline, CDR1 is MDHEN and CDR2 is SYDVKM. This CDR3 is built from 13 residues. The germline V and J ends were trimmed by 2 bases and 5 bases, with 10 bases remaining between them. In DNA, the CDR3 is TGTGCCAGCAGTTTAGGGGGGGCCCACGAGCAGTACTTC. Amino acids: CASSLGGAHEQYF.

This clone appeared a few times. The rearrangement uses TRBV7-9 and TRBJ1-1; D is unresolved. The germline V gene encodes CDR1 SEHNR and CDR2 FQNEAQ (reference sequence). With 5 bases removed from V and 0 bases from J, the gap between germline ends came to 10 bases. The CDR3 runs 14 residues. Written as DNA, the CDR3 is TGTGCCAGCAGCCCCCGGTCCTTGAACACTGAAGCTTTCTTT. It yields the protein CASSPRSLNTEAFF. The full variable domain, in which reference TRBV7-9 and TRBJ1-1 provide the parts outside the CDR3, is DTGVSQNPRHKITKRGQNVTFRCDPISEHNRLYWYRQTLGQGPEFLTYFQNEAQLEKSRLLSDRFSAERPKGSFSTLEIQRTEQGDSAMYLCASSPRSLNTEAFFGQGTRLTVV.

The chain links TRBV5-6 to TRBJ1-5, with a tentative D call TRBD1 (6 bases). Per the germline V gene, CDR1 is SGHDT and CDR2 is YYEEEE. This CDR3 has 14 amino acids. Trimming shortened V by 5 bases and J by 5 bases, and 14 bases separated the two germline ends. Here the CDR3 reads CASSRGGGDQPQHF. The DNA of the CDR3 is TGTGCCAGCAGTAGAGGGGGGGGTGATCAGCCCCAGCATTTT. Using reference TRBV5-6 and TRBJ1-5 for the parts outside the CDR3, the full variable domain is DAGVTQSPTHLIKTRGQQVTLRCSPKSGHDTVSWYQQALGQGPQFIFQYYEEEERQRGNFPDRFSGHQFPNYSSELNVNALLLGDSALYLCASSRGGGDQPQHFGDGTRLSIL.

The rearrangement joins TRBV20-1 to TRBJ2-1, with 7 nucleotides matching TRBD1. CDR1 DFQATT and CDR2 SNEGSKA come from the germline V gene (reference sequence). V lost 3 bases, J lost 7 bases, and 9 bases stayed unmatched. The CDR3 runs 14 residues. CDR3 DNA: TGCAGTGCTAGTCCCCCAGGGGGACCGAATGAGCAGTTCTTC. The encoded protein is CSASPPGGPNEQFF.

This clone was recorded a few times. The chain couples TRBV10-1 to TRBJ2-1, with 11 bases fitting TRBD2. The CDR3 is 17 residues long. The trim removed 3 bases at V and 8 bases at J, leaving 12 bases unmatched. CDR1 and CDR2 (germline): WNHNN, SYGVQD (reference sequence). For the CDR3, the DNA is TGCGCCAGCAGTGACGGTAAAACTAGCGGGGGCTGGGATGAGCAGTTCTTC. This codes for CASSDGKTSGGWDEQFF.

This chain connects TRBV6-5 to TRBJ2-3, with D maybe TRBD1 (6 bases). CDR1 and CDR2 from the germline V gene are MNHEY and SVGAGI. This CDR3 contains 15 residues. Trimming took 2 bases from V and 4 from J, leaving 13 bases between them. The CDR3 loop reads CASSYPGQVPDTQYF. The CDR3 DNA reads as TGTGCCAGCAGTTACCCGGGACAAGTTCCAGATACGCAGTATTTT.

This clone was seen a few times. The gene calls are TRBV6-5 and TRBJ1-3; the D is unclear. The ends were cut back, 6 bases at V and 0 bases at J, with 12 bases in the middle. Germline CDR1 reads MNHEY; CDR2 reads SVGAGI. The length of the CDR3 is 15 residues. The CDR3 protein is CASRLDGSSGNTIYF. The CDR3 DNA is TGTGCCAGCAGACTTGACGGGAGCTCTGGAAACACCATATATTTT.

The V call is TRBV10-3, the J call TRBJ1-1; D unclear. The germline gives CDR1 ENHRY, CDR2 SYGVKD. V was cut by 4 bases and J by 4 bases, with 16 bases left in between. This CDR3 has 15 amino acids. CDR3 sequence reads: CAISAGAGMRTEAFF. The CDR3 bases are TGTGCCATCAGTGCTGGAGCGGGGATGCGCACTGAAGCTTTCTTT.

The chain recombines TRBV30 with TRBJ1-1, with D unclear. V was cut by 8 bases and J by 5 bases, with 15 bases left in between. CDR1 is GTSNPN and CDR2 is SVGIG in the germline V gene (reference sequence). The CDR3 is made up of 12 amino acids. Here the CDR3 DNA reads TGTGCCGTACGGGGAGGGTGGACTGAAGCTTTCTTT. This sequence encodes CAVRGGWTEAFF.

The J gene is TRBJ2-5, the V gene TRBV11-1; 8 nucleotides agree with TRBD2. This CDR3 has 16 residues. V lost 6 bases, J lost 5 bases, and 14 bases stayed unmatched. From germline, CDR1 is SGHAT and CDR2 FQDESV (reference sequence). DNA for the CDR3: TGTGCCAGCAGTTCCAAAGCGGGGGCTGGGCGGGAGACCCAGTACTTC. This codes for CASSSKAGAGRETQYF.

The chain carries TRBV25-1 and TRBJ1-6, with TRBD1 identical over 8 bases. The CDR3 loop spans 13 amino acids. V was clipped by 4 bases and J by 11 bases; unmatched bases: 4. The germline CDR1 and CDR2 sequences are MGHDK and SYGVNS. CDR3 coding DNA: TGTGCCAGCAGTGCCGGACAGGGAACACCCCTCCACTTT. Translating it yields CASSAGQGTPLHF.

The chain uses TRBV18 and TRBJ2-7; the match to TRBD1 covers 8 bases. The CDR3 is 13 amino acids. The trim removed 5 bases at V and 6 bases at J, leaving 6 bases unmatched. The germline V gene has CDR1 KGHSH and CDR2 LQKENI. The CDR3 sequence: CASSTQGAREQYF. The CDR3 DNA is TGTGCCAGCTCAACCCAGGGGGCACGCGAGCAGTACTTC.

The chain employs TRBV28 and TRBJ1-2; D is uncertain. V lost 6 bases and J 2 bases, leaving 4 bases between the germline ends. Germline lookup yields CDR1 MDHEN and CDR2 SYDVKM. There are 11 residues in the CDR3. CDR3 residues: CASRANYGYTF. CDR3 in DNA: TGTGCCAGCAGAGCCAACTATGGCTACACCTTC.

The chain has TRBV5-5 and TRBJ2-7, with 9 bases fitting TRBD1. Trimming took 4 bases from V and 4 from J; bases not matched to a gene: 6. CDR3 length: 14 amino acids. Germline V gene lookup returns CDR1 SGHKS and CDR2 YYEKEE (reference sequence). The DNA of the CDR3 is TGTGCCAGCAGCCGCCGGGACAGGGTTTACGAGCAGTACTTC. Its protein product is CASSRRDRVYEQYF.

The chain links TRBV18 to TRBJ2-1; D possibly corresponds to TRBD2 (6 bases). The V end lost 2 bases, the J end lost 12 bases, and 20 bases lay between the germline ends. This CDR3 spans 15 amino acids. Germline V lookup: CDR1 KGHSH, CDR2 LQKENI. CDR3: CASSPEDGGWAGQFF. The CDR3, as DNA: TGTGCCAGCTCACCAGAGGACGGGGGATGGGCTGGGCAGTTCTTC.

The V and J genes are TRBV10-3 and TRBJ2-2; 9 bases line up with TRBD2. CDR1 and CDR2 from the germline V gene are ENHRY and SYGVKD. CDR3 length: 14 amino acids. J lost 7 bases, V lost 2 bases, and 2 bases had no gene match. CDR3 sequence (DNA): TGTGCCATCAGTGAGGAAGCGGGGGGCGGGGAGCTGTTTTTT. Its translation: CAISEEAGGGELFF.

This clone was counted once. J is TRBJ2-3 and V is TRBV4-1, with TRBD2 identical over 15 bases. V shed 7 bases, J shed 6 bases, and the junction held 2 bases outside the gene matches. This CDR3 comprises 14 residues. Germline CDR1 reads MGHRA; CDR2 reads YSYEKL. This chain's CDR3 is CASTGTSGRDTQYF. The DNA for the CDR3 is TGCGCCAGCACTGGGACTAGCGGGAGGGATACGCAGTATTTT.

The DNA for the CDR3 is TGTGCCAGCAGTTCGGCTAGCGGGAGGGGAGATACGCAGTATTTT. This encodes CASSSASGRGDTQYF. V and J are TRBV27 and TRBJ2-3, with 12 bases identical to TRBD2. With V trimmed by 4 bases and J by 5 bases, 4 bases remained unmatched. This CDR3 has 15 amino acids. CDR1 is MNHEY, CDR2 SMNVEV, per germline (reference sequence).

CDR3 coding DNA: TGTGCCAGCAGCTGGGTGACTCCTAATAATTCACCCCTCCACTTT. This sequence encodes CASSWVTPNNSPLHF. The genes are TRBV3-1 (or the pseudogene TRBV3-2) and TRBJ1-6; D is uncertain. V was shortened by 5 bases and J by 5 bases, with 13 bases between the two germline ends. CDR1 and CDR2 (germline): LGHDT, YNNKEL (reference sequence). The CDR3 is made up of 15 amino acids.

The gene calls are TRBV28 and TRBJ2-2, with TRBD1 as a possible D gene (6 bases). CDR1 and CDR2 (germline): MDHEN, SYDVKM. Trimming took 8 bases from V and 0 from J, leaving 16 bases between them. This CDR3 region has 16 residues. CDR3 DNA: TGTGCCAGCGGCCCCGTGGGGACATCGAACACCGGGGAGCTGTTTTTT. Translated: CASGPVGTSNTGELFF.

This clone has only one observation. V is TRBV28 and J is TRBJ1-5, with D perhaps TRBD1 (6 bases). The CDR3 is 16 amino acids. Germline CDR1 MDHEN, CDR2 SYDVKM. The V and J ends lost 8 bases and 3 bases respectively, with 20 bases between them. Written as DNA, the CDR3 is TGTGCCAGCTGCCGACCCCAGGGGAACCCCAATCAGCCCCAGCATTTT. Its protein is CASCRPQGNPNQPQHF.

This clone was observed once. This rearrangement joins TRBV27 to TRBJ1-1; 7 bases map to TRBD1. Germline trimming cut 6 bases from V and 10 bases from J; bases unmatched to any gene: 8. The CDR3 sequence is 12 residues long. Germline-derived CDR1 and CDR2 are MNHEY and SMNVEV (reference sequence). DNA for the CDR3: TGTGCCAGCAGCCCTACAGGGGAAGGAGCTTTCTTT. This translates into CASSPTGEGAFF.

The chain couples TRBV6-1 to TRBJ2-1; TRBD2 matches 8 bases. J was trimmed by 4 bases and V by 2 bases; bases with no gene match: 13. CDR3 length equals 18 residues. The germline gives CDR1 MNHNS, CDR2 SASEGT. CDR3 amino acids: CASSEMFRLAGKYNEQFF. CDR3 coding DNA: TGTGCCAGCAGTGAAATGTTTCGCCTAGCGGGCAAATACAATGAGCAGTTCTTC.